These T cell receptor beta chains were read from a single sample in a study of shared clonotypes between healthy human individuals. Libraries were prepared by immunoSEQ multiplex PCR; TCRdb keeps only in-frame clonotypes and omits some of them. The sample lists about 2.1 million clones, roughly 95% seen once, with 1.5% to 2% in the top ten. Sequencing was performed on naive CD8+ T cells from PBMCs. These receptors were obtained from a young man in good health. Some clones in this sample may be carry-over from other donors' samples. CDR3s include the opening cysteine and the closing phenylalanine or tryptophan. A D gene is named only where the DNA matches it firmly. The size field is filled for only some rows; it gives once, few, many or a size class.

J	size	D	V	DNA	CDR3
TRBJ2-1	.	TRBD2	TRBV6-1	TGTGCCAGCAGTGAAGCAAGACTAGCAGACTACAATGAGCAGTTCTTC	CASSEARLADYNEQFF
TRBJ1-1	.	.	TRBV7-9	TGTGCCAGCAGCTTAGTTAATATCAGAAACACTGAAGCTTTCTTT	CASSLVNIRNTEAFF
TRBJ1-1	.	.	TRBV4-3	TGCGCCAGCAGCCAAGAGGGAGGTGAGGGGGTTGAAGCTTTCTTT	CASSQEGGEGVEAFF
TRBJ2-1	once	.	TRBV4-1	TGCGCCAGCAGCCAAGCAGCGGCAGTCAATGAGCAGTTCTTC	CASSQAAAVNEQFF
TRBJ2-7	.	.	TRBV28	TGTGCCAGTACCGGGCGGCGGAGCACCTACGAGCAGTACTTC	CASTGRRSTYEQYF
TRBJ1-2	.	.	TRBV19	TGTGCCAGTAGTGAACAGGGTGATGTCGGCTATGGCTACACCTTC	CASSEQGDVGYGYTF
TRBJ2-5	.	TRBD1	TRBV27	TGTGCCAGCAGTTTTTACCAGGGGGCATATGAGACCCAGTACTTC	CASSFYQGAYETQYF
TRBJ2-7	.	TRBD1	TRBV27	TGTGCCAGCGGTTCTAGGGGACAGGGGGACTTC	CASGSRGQGDF
TRBJ1-1	.	.	TRBV27	TGTGCCAGCAGTTTATCTGGGGGGGGCAGAATGAACACTGAAGCTTTCTTT	CASSLSGGGRMNTEAFF
TRBJ1-5	.	.	TRBV6-1	TGTGCCAGCAGTGATTATCCTGGCAATCAGCCCCAGCATTTT	CASSDYPGNQPQHF
TRBJ2-1	.	TRBD1	TRBV6-1	TGTGCCAGCAGCGGGACAGGGTACAATGAGCAGTTCTTC	CASSGTGYNEQFF
TRBJ2-7	.	.	TRBV7-3	TGTGCCAGCAGCCCCAACGGGCAAAGGAGCTCCTACGAGCAGTACTTC	CASSPNGQRSSYEQYF
TRBJ1-5	once	.	TRBV10-1	TGCGCCAGCAGTGAGTCTCAGGGACATCACCTGGGGGAGCCCCAGCATTTT	CASSESQGHHLGEPQHF
TRBJ1-4	.	.	TRBV21-1	TGTGCCAGCAGCAAAGGCGGGTCCCCTAATGAAAAACTGTTTTTT	CASSKGGSPNEKLFF
TRBJ2-5	.	.	TRBV9	TGTGCCAGCAGCTTAGGGGTCCGGGAGAGCGGGGAGACCCAGTACTTC	CASSLGVRESGETQYF
TRBJ2-1	.	TRBD2	TRBV7-8	TGTGCCAGCAGCCCCGGACTAGCGGGAGGGGCGGGGGATTACAATGAGCAGTTCTTC	CASSPGLAGGAGDYNEQFF
TRBJ2-1	.	.	TRBV11-2	TGTGCCAGCAGCCCGGGACCGGGGACCAGCTTCTACAATGAGCAGTTCTTC	CASSPGPGTSFYNEQFF
TRBJ1-2	once	.	TRBV19	TGTGCCAGTAGTATACGTTGGGCAGGGGAAGGCTACACCTTC	CASSIRWAGEGYTF
TRBJ2-7	.	TRBD2	TRBV28	TGTGCCAGCAGTCCCACGGGGGGGCCGGGCGAGCAGTACTTC	CASSPTGGPGEQYF
TRBJ1-1	.	TRBD1	TRBV10-3	TGTGCCACGAGGGACAGGCAAGAAGCTTTCTTT	CATRDRQEAFF
TRBJ2-6	.	.	TRBV4-3	TGCGCCAGCAGCCAAGATAAGGGGCCCCAATCTGGGGCCAACGTCCTGACTTTC	CASSQDKGPQSGANVLTF
TRBJ2-1	.	TRBD2	TRBV7-6	TGTGCCAGCAGCTTAATATTAGCGGGAGCCTACAATGAGCAGTTCTTC	CASSLILAGAYNEQFF
TRBJ1-1	.	TRBD1	TRBV27	TGTGCCAGCAGTTCCCGACAGGGGGCCCCTGAAGCTTTCTTT	CASSSRQGAPEAFF
TRBJ2-2	.	.	TRBV9	TGTGCCAGCAGCGTATCAGGGACCGGGGAGCTGTTTTTT	CASSVSGTGELFF
TRBJ2-1	.	TRBD1	TRBV27	TGTGCCAGCAGTTCAGGGGGCGGAACGAGCTCCTACAATGAGCAGTTCTTC	CASSSGGGTSSYNEQFF
TRBJ1-1	.	TRBD1	TRBV9	TGTGCCAGCAGCCCCAAGGGGACAGGGTCCTTAGCTTTCTTT	CASSPKGTGSLAFF
TRBJ1-5	.	.	TRBV4-3	TGCGCCACAGGGCCCCGAGGAGATCAGCCCCAGCATTTT	CATGPRGDQPQHF
TRBJ2-6	.	.	TRBV29-1	TGCAGCGTTGACCCGATATCCTCTGGGGCCAACGTCCTGACTTTC	CSVDPISSGANVLTF
TRBJ2-4	.	.	TRBV15	TGTGCCACCAGCAGAGATCGGCAGGGGAGGTCTAGCGGTAGAAACATTCAGTACTTC	CATSRDRQGRSSGRNIQYF
TRBJ2-3	.	TRBD1	TRBV18	TGTGCCAGCTCATCTCGGGGGACAGGGGCCCTAACAGGCACAGATACGCAGTATTTT	CASSSRGTGALTGTDTQYF
TRBJ2-7	.	.	TRBV5-1	TGCGCCAGCAGCTTGTTACGGGATAACTCCTACGAGCAGTACTTC	CASSLLRDNSYEQYF
TRBJ2-1	.	TRBD1	TRBV9	TGTGCCAGCAGCGAGGGACAGGGGGTCCACAATGAGCAGTTCTTC	CASSEGQGVHNEQFF
TRBJ1-1	once	.	TRBV7-8	TGTGCCAGCAGCTTATGGGGCGGAGTCACTGAAGCTTTCTTT	CASSLWGGVTEAFF
TRBJ2-7	.	.	TRBV2	TGTGCCAGCAGTAAGACAGAACCCTCCTACGAGCAGTACTTC	CASSKTEPSYEQYF
TRBJ2-1	.	TRBD2	TRBV11-1	TGTGCCAGCAGAGTCTCCCGGACTAGCGGGAGGCGCAATGAGCAGTTCTTC	CASRVSRTSGRRNEQFF
TRBJ1-6	.	TRBD1	TRBV27	TGTGCCAGCAGTGTTGGAGGGGGCGGATCACCCCTCCACTTT	CASSVGGGGSPLHF
TRBJ1-2	.	TRBD1	TRBV7-8	TGTGCCAGCAGCTTAAGTTTGGGAGACAGGGCCACTAACTATGGCTACACCTTC	CASSLSLGDRATNYGYTF
TRBJ2-3	.	.	TRBV27	TGTGCCAGCCCTATCTGTGGTGGGGTGGATAGCACAGATACGCAGTATTTT	CASPICGGVDSTDTQYF
TRBJ2-7	.	.	TRBV6-5	TGTGCCAGCAGTCTGGGGAGAGACTACGAGCAGTACTTC	CASSLGRDYEQYF
TRBJ2-7	.	TRBD2	TRBV27	TGTGCCAGCAGTAATAGCGGGAGGTTCAACGAGCAGTACTTC	CASSNSGRFNEQYF
TRBJ2-7	.	.	TRBV10-3	TGTGCCATCGCCGAGGGCCGGGACATCTACTACGAGCAGTACTTC	CAIAEGRDIYYEQYF
TRBJ2-1	.	.	TRBV6-1	TGTGCCAGCAGTGAATCCGTAGGGGGGCGTGAGCAGTTCTTC	CASSESVGGREQFF
TRBJ2-5	once	TRBD2	TRBV5-6	TGTGCCAGCAGCTTGAGACTAGCGGGAGTGGTCGGGGAGACCCAGTACTTC	CASSLRLAGVVGETQYF
TRBJ1-4	.	.	TRBV27	TGTGCCAGCAGACCCGGGGGATCTAATGAAAAACTGTTTTTT	CASRPGGSNEKLFF
TRBJ2-7	.	TRBD1	TRBV2	TGTGCCAGCAGGGACAGGGGATCCTACGAGCAGTACTTC	CASRDRGSYEQYF
TRBJ2-1	.	TRBD1	TRBV28	TGTGCCAGCAGGCAGACCGGGACAGGGGAGGTAGATGAGCAGTTCTTC	CASRQTGTGEVDEQFF
TRBJ2-1	.	.	TRBV9	TGTGCCAGCAGCGTAGCTATGGGATATGAGCAGTTCTTC	CASSVAMGYEQFF
TRBJ2-1	.	TRBD2	TRBV2	TGTGCCAGCAGTGATTCTAGCGGGAGTCAGGACAATGAGCAGTTCTTC	CASSDSSGSQDNEQFF
TRBJ2-1	.	TRBD2	TRBV7-9	TGTGCCAGCAGTCTAGCGGACTCCTACAATGAGCAGTTCTTC	CASSLADSYNEQFF
TRBJ1-1	.	.	TRBV5-5	TGTGCCAGCAGCGTCAGTGTCATGAACACTGAAGCTTTCTTT	CASSVSVMNTEAFF
TRBJ1-3	.	.	TRBV4-1	TGCGCCAGCAGCCAAGACCGCCGGTCTGGAAACACCATATATTTT	CASSQDRRSGNTIYF
TRBJ2-2	.	.	TRBV19	TGTGCCAGCCGAAGTCTGCCAGGTGGGAACACCGGGGAGCTGTTTTTT	CASRSLPGGNTGELFF
TRBJ2-2	.	TRBD1	TRBV4-1	TGCGCCAGCAGCCAAGAACGGACAGGGGCCAACACCGGGGAGCTGTTTTTT	CASSQERTGANTGELFF
TRBJ1-2	.	.	TRBV7-6	TGTGCCAGCAGCTTAGCATGGGGCGGCCAAGTCGATGGCTACACCTTC	CASSLAWGGQVDGYTF
TRBJ2-7	few	.	TRBV10-3	TGTGCCATCAGGATAGAGGACAGCCCCGAGCAGTACTTC	CAIRIEDSPEQYF
TRBJ2-7	.	.	TRBV11-1	TGTGCCAGCAGCTTTCGGGGCTACGAGCAGTACTTC	CASSFRGYEQYF